The clone carrying this T cell receptor beta chain was counted between two and nine times. This entry comes from a study of blood T cell repertoires in COVID-19. At the level of the study: The study drew acute and convalescent COVID-19 samples from the United States, Italy and Spain.

In the authors' workflow: Reference gene primer amplification yielded estimated nucleated cell counts. Method: immunoSEQ multiplex PCR; TCRdb's copy keeps in-frame clones and lacks some. V and J calls and clone size come straight from that table; D and trimming were deduced from the DNA. Here the sample spans 100,000 or so clones, roughly 92% being singletons. Germline CDR1 reads MGHRA; CDR2 reads YSYEKL. The CDR3 has 15 amino acids. V lost 1 base, J lost 0 bases, and 0 bases stayed unmatched. V is TRBV4-1 and J is TRBJ2-7, with TRBD1 identical over 10 bases. The TCR originated in a man in his 70s with acute or convalescent COVID-19. Sequenced sample: peripheral blood. The CDR3 coding sequence is TGCGCCAGCAGCCAAGGGGACAGGGGCTCCTACGAGCAGTACTTC. It codes for CASSQGDRGSYEQYF.